This TCR beta chain stems from a study of vaccination effects on CD4 cells after COVID-19 (dated by TCRdb to 2021 to 2024). In terms of the full investigation: Across the study, the median time from the second dose to post-vaccine sampling was 72 days (range 14 to 241). Altogether, 10 COVID-19 convalescent patients and a handful of SARS-CoV-2-naive healthy vaccine recipients made up the full study. SARS-CoV-2 spike-specific CD4+ TCR repertoires were compared before and after mRNA vaccination in COVID-19 convalescent patients and in infection-naive vaccine recipients. Cultures from other donors in the study were sequenced with the Oncomine TCR Beta short-read assay on an Illumina iSeq 100. Results and caveats for the whole study, not just this receptor: Marked clonal contraction was observed in both infection-induced and vaccine-induced clones at late post-vaccination timepoints, consistent with waning T cell responses. Limitations of the study were the small number of convalescent patients and the absence of early post-infection timepoints. Among healthy vaccine recipients, nearly all vaccine-induced clones were SARS-CoV-2 mono-reactive, and just 1 of 255 was cross-reactive with common cold coronaviruses.

Via the germline V gene (reference sequence), CDR1 is LGHDT and CDR2 YNNKEL. V and J are trimmed by 5 bases and 7 bases, and the gene matches miss 5 bases of the junction. Spanning cysteine to phenylalanine, the CDR3 consists of 14 amino acids. The kept DNA is CDR3 alone, 42 bases in frame from the first base. To identify antigen-specific CD4+ T cell clonotypes by their expansion, the ViraFEST assay first stimulated PBMC with viral peptide pools and then applied TCR sequencing. After around ten days of culture, CD4+ T cells were isolated with the EasySep CD4+ T cell isolation kit. Two doses of either the BNT162b2 or the mRNA-1273 mRNA SARS-CoV-2 vaccine were administered to participants. Healthy vaccine recipients had no prior SARS-CoV-2 infection, confirmed by negative nucleocapsid antibodies before and after vaccination. Each well held 1.5 million to 2 million PBMC cultured in IMDM containing roughly 5% human AB serum, roughly 9.6 IU/ml IL-2 and gentamicin, along with about 9.3 ug/ml peptides. Half of the culture medium was replaced with fresh IL-2-containing medium on days 3 and 7. Each peptide stimulation condition was cultured in triplicate wells unless otherwise noted. Using Ficoll-Paque Plus gradient centrifugation, PBMC were separated from whole blood and then either used fresh or cryopreserved at -140C. The overlapping peptide pools covered the spike proteins of SARS-CoV-2 and of the common cold coronaviruses HCoV-NL63, HCoV-OC43 and HCoV-229E. The QIAamp micro DNA kit was used to extract genomic DNA from the cultured CD4+ T cells.

A few counts support this clone. Which antigen it targets is not known. Qualities for individual bases were not recorded, and no much larger clone is one base off. Receptor libraries were prepared by the immunoSEQ multiplex PCR assay. TCR beta CDR3 sequencing was performed on DNA from the cultured, isolated CD4+ T cells. The study's own analysis went as follows. Non-productive TCR sequences were removed and reads were trimmed to the CDR3 region, keeping CDR3s of at least 7 amino acids. Antigen-specific clonotypes were identified with the MANAFEST web app by comparing expansion in peptide wells against reference cultures. To count as positive, a clone had to show expansion at FDR<0.05 compared with the reference and with all other wells, an odds ratio above 5, and a frequency above 0.1% in two replicate wells. Clonotypes significantly expanded in SARS-CoV-2 spike wells and in at least one common cold coronavirus spike condition were defined as cross-reactive. Using the stringdist R package, CDR3 similarity was measured by Levenshtein distance, and unrooted trees were constructed with ape in R 3.6.1. As stored in TCRdb, this immuneACCESS dataset retains in-frame rearrangements with V and J assigned. A fraction of the clones does not appear; measured against another copy, unresolved V genes explain less than half of the discrepancy, and the remainder lacks a known reason. V and J calls and clone size are given by that table; D and trimming were obtained from the DNA. Counted in this sample were some 35,000 clones; 70% to 85% of them appeared once. The top ten hold under 2% of the sample.

This sequence uses TRBV3-1 (or the pseudogene TRBV3-2) and TRBJ1-6, and 7 junction bases match TRBD1. The sample was CD4+ T cells from PBMCs cultured with HCoV-NL63 spike peptides, taken after COVID-19 vaccination. This specimen's cell subset or site label, interpreted: HCoV-NL63 spike overlapping peptide pool stimulation. The source is a human donor who received a COVID-19 vaccine. Some clones in this sample may be carry-over from other donors' samples. The bases are TGTGCCAGCAGCACTACAGGGGTCAATTCACCCCTCCACTTT. Protein translation: CASSTTGVNSPLHF.